The clone carrying this TCR beta chain was recorded at least ten times. The antigen is unknown. This specimen belongs to a study of human T cells and chemical hapten exposure. General study points: TCRs above 1 in 1000 frequency stayed constant with DPC sensitization.

The time point here: pre-sensitization, week 0. Treatment specified: therapeutic diphenylcyclopropenone sensitization with weekly scalp DPC. CDR3 length: 15 residues. Trimming pared 3 bases from V and 7 bases from J, leaving 19 bases between. CDR1 is DFQATT and CDR2 is SNEGSKA in the germline V gene (reference sequence). What the library attached to individual cDNA molecules were unique molecular identifiers. TCRdb re-analysed the RACE reads in MiXCR, keeping a single row per CDR3 protein. The sample shows under 100,000 distinct CDR3 sequences, about 9% of them seen only once. The sequence came from a man between 35 and 55 years old with alopecia areata. Some clones in this sample may be carry-over from other donors' samples. The genes are TRBV20-1 and TRBJ1-5; D not certain. Sequenced material: whole blood, taken in connection with sensitization to the hapten diphenylcyclopropenone (DPC). This chain's CDR3 is CSARSSNYATQPQHF. For the CDR3, the DNA is TGCAGTGCTAGGTCATCTAATTACGCCACCCAGCCCCAGCATTTT.